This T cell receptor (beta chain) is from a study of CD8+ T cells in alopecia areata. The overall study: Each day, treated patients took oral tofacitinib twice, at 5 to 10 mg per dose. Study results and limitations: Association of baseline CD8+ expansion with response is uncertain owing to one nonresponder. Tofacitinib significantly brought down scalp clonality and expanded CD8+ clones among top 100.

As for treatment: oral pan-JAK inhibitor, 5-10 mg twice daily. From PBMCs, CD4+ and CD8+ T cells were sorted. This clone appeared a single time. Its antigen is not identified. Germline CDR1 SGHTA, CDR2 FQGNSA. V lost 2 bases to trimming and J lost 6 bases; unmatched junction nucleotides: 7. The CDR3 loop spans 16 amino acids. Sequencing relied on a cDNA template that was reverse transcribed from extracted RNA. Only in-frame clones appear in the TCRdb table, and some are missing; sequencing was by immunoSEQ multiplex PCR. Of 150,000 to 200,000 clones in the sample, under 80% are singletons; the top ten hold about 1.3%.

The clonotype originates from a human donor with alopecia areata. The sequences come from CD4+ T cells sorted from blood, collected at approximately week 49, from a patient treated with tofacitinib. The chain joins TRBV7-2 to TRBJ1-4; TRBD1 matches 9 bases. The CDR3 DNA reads TGTGCCAGCAGCTTAATCTTGGGACAGGGATATGAAAAACTGTTTTTT. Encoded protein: CASSLILGQGYEKLFF.